This T cell receptor beta chain derives from a study of T cell changes during pregnancy in multiple sclerosis. After removal of 3 bases from V and 3 bases from J, the junction contained 4 bases not matched to a gene. CDR3 length equals 15 residues. Per germline, CDR1 SEHNR and CDR2 FQNEAQ (reference sequence). TCRdb's copy holds only in-frame clones and misses some; the assay was immunoSEQ multiplex PCR. The sample holds some 100,000 clones; about 94% are singletons and the top ten take about 1%. This TCR was sampled from a female donor with multiple sclerosis, enrolled in a pregnancy study. Sequencing was performed on peripheral blood, taken before pregnancy. The V call is TRBV7-9, the J call TRBJ2-1; 8 nucleotides align to TRBD2. CDR3 bases: TGTGCCAGCAGCTTCGCTAGCGGGTTCTACAATGAGCAGTTCTTC. It is translated as CASSFASGFYNEQFF.